What follows describes a single TCR beta chain. Antigen: not known. This specimen belongs to a study of CD8 T cells in ankylosing spondylitis. General study results and limits: The disease-linked clones had a CD8+ phenotype and low blood frequencies. Characteristic, it appeared, of ankylosing spondylitis blood was a TCR beta motif of roughly eight highly homologous variants.

CDR1 is MNHEY and CDR2 is SMNVEV in the germline V gene (reference sequence). This CDR3 region has 13 residues. V gave up 5 bases and J gave up 5 bases, with 12 bases separating them. In making TCR beta libraries, quantitative 5'-RACE with molecular barcodes was used. TCRdb reprocessed the 5' RACE reads via MiXCR and lists one record per CDR3 protein. The table has 800,000 to 900,000 distinct CDR3 sequences, 12% seen once. The specimen sequenced was blood, either unsorted or a sorted T cell fraction (not recorded which). The source of this sequence is a male donor with ankylosing spondylitis. The J gene is TRBJ1-2, the V gene TRBV27; the D is unclear. CDR3 nucleotide sequence: TGTGCCAGCAGTCCGAGTGAGCTATATGGCTACACCTTC. Residues: CASSPSELYGYTF.